One and the same sample provided the 28 T cell receptor beta chains below, sequenced in a study of T cell responses to AZD1222 COVID-19 vaccine. TCRdb's copy holds only in-frame clones and misses some; the assay was immunoSEQ multiplex PCR. The table has 100,000 to 150,000 clones, around 92% seen once. This sample comprised peripheral blood, obtained on day 0 of AZD1222 vaccination. These receptors were obtained from an adult in good health.

The rearrangement joins TRBV11-2 to TRBJ1-3; 7 nucleotides align to TRBD1. This CDR3 is built from 14 residues. V lost 7 bases to trimming and J lost 4 bases; unmatched junction nucleotides: 7. Germline V CDR1 and CDR2: SGHAT, FQNNGV. CDR3 residues: CASTLMTGGNTIYF. In nucleotides, the CDR3 is TGTGCCAGCACACTAATGACAGGGGGAAACACCATATATTTT.

V usage is TRBV7-9 and J usage is TRBJ2-7; a weak D match, TRBD1 (5 bases). V was trimmed by 4 bases and J by 1 base, leaving 8 bases between them. The CDR3 length is 13 residues. Germline values: CDR1 SEHNR, CDR2 FQNEAQ (reference sequence). As DNA, the CDR3 is TGTGCCAGCAGCTCTCAGGGTTCCTACGAGCAGTACTTC. Protein product: CASSSQGSYEQYF.

The chain has TRBV28 and TRBJ2-7, with unresolved D. The germline V gene encodes CDR1 MDHEN and CDR2 SYDVKM. The CDR3 is 12 amino acids. V was trimmed by 5 bases and J by 2 bases, leaving 7 bases between them. CDR3 amino acids: CASSVQTYEQYF. As DNA, the CDR3 is TGTGCCAGCAGTGTGCAAACCTACGAGCAGTACTTC.

The genes are TRBV27 and TRBJ2-2, with 8 positions matching TRBD1. V trimming: 5 bases; J trimming: 1 base; junction bases outside the gene matches: 9. Germline CDR1 is MNHEY and CDR2 is SMNVEV (reference sequence). The CDR3 sequence is 17 residues long. Here the CDR3 DNA reads TGTGCCAGCAGTACACGAGACAGGGGACGGAACACCGGGGAGCTGTTTTTT. Translating it yields CASSTRDRGRNTGELFF.

This rearrangement joins TRBV4-1 to TRBJ1-2; D gene uncertain. Germline-derived CDR1 and CDR2 are MGHRA and YSYEKL. V lost 4 bases and J lost 2, with 11 bases in between. The CDR3 totals 14 residues. The CDR3, as DNA: TGCGCCAGCAGCCCCGCCCCCCAGAACTATGGCTACACCTTC. This translates into CASSPAPQNYGYTF.

The chain is built from TRBV9 and TRBJ2-7; D not certain. Trimming took 0 bases from V and 5 from J, leaving 9 bases between them. Germline values: CDR1 SGDLS, CDR2 YYNGEE. The CDR3 consists of 13 residues. In DNA, the CDR3 is TGTGCCAGCAGCGTAGGCTCCTATAACGAGCAGTACTTC. It is translated as CASSVGSYNEQYF.

J is TRBJ2-7 and V is TRBV5-8, with 7 nucleotides matching TRBD2. Germline lookup yields CDR1 SGHTS and CDR2 YDEGEE. The CDR3 length is 15 residues. V gave up 2 bases and J gave up 1 base; unmatched junction bases: 6. CDR3 amino acids: CASSFYIGGSYEQYF. Written as DNA, the CDR3 is TGTGCCAGCAGCTTCTATATCGGGGGGTCCTACGAGCAGTACTTC. The variable domain in full, completed from reference TRBV5-8 and TRBJ2-7, reads EAGVTQSPTHLIKTRGQQATLRCSPISGHTSVYWYQQALGLGLQFLLWYDEGEERNRGNFPPRFSGRQFPNYSSELNVNALELEDSALYLCASSFYIGGSYEQYFGPGTRLTVT.

The genes are TRBV27 and TRBJ2-1; possible D gene TRBD1, 6 bases. Germline assignment: CDR1 MNHEY and CDR2 SMNVEV (reference sequence). CDR3 length equals 14 residues. V shed 5 bases and J shed 6 bases, with 14 bases lying between them. As DNA, the CDR3 is TGTGCCAGCAGTCTCAACAGGGTTGGCAATGAGCAGTTCTTC. Its translation is CASSLNRVGNEQFF.

This clone was counted between two and nine times. The CDR3 spells CASSYSTSASGQETQYF. The CDR3 nucleotides are TGTGCCAGCAGTTACTCGACGTCCGCCAGCGGCCAAGAGACCCAGTACTTC. V gene TRBV6-2 or TRBV6-3 combines with J gene TRBJ2-5, with a weak D call TRBD2 (5 bases). Germline V gives CDR1 MNHEY, CDR2 SVGEGT. V shed 0 bases and J shed 1 base, with 15 bases lying between them. The CDR3 loop spans 17 amino acids.

The chain joins TRBV7-8 to TRBJ2-1, with 9 bases that match TRBD2. The CDR3 totals 13 residues. CDR1 is SGHVS and CDR2 is FQNEAQ in the germline V gene. With V trimmed by 8 bases and J by 4 bases, 3 bases remained unmatched. The DNA for the CDR3 is TGTGCCAGCCGACTAGCGGCGTACAATGAGCAGTTCTTC. It specifies CASRLAAYNEQFF.

The chain couples TRBV5-1 to TRBJ2-7; 8 nucleotides agree with TRBD1. With 0 bases clipped from V and 11 bases from J, the junction kept 10 bases outside the gene matches. CDR3 length equals 14 residues. Germline lookup yields CDR1 SGHRS and CDR2 YFSETQ. CDR3 sequence reads: CASSLVGEAGGKYF. DNA for the CDR3: TGCGCCAGCAGCTTGGTGGGAGAGGCAGGGGGCAAGTACTTC.

CDR3 in amino acids: CASSDRDRSQETQYF. The CDR3 DNA is TGTGCCAGCAGTGACCGGGACAGGTCCCAAGAGACCCAGTACTTC. V is TRBV25-1 and J is TRBJ2-5, with TRBD1 matching 8 bases. Germline loops: CDR1 MGHDK, CDR2 SYGVNS. Unmatched junction bases numbered 4, after V lost 3 bases and J lost 1 base. The CDR3 extends over 15 amino acids.

The V call is TRBV29-1, the J call TRBJ2-1, with 11 bases fitting TRBD2. After removal of 5 bases from V and 1 base from J, the junction contained 10 bases not matched to a gene. The CDR3 sequence is 17 residues long. The V gene's germline CDR1 is SQVTM and CDR2 ANQGSEA. CDR3 in DNA: TGCAGCGTTTCCGGGACTAGCGGTGCCGGATCCTACAATGAGCAGTTCTTC. It codes for CSVSGTSGAGSYNEQFF.

This chain joins TRBV2 and TRBJ2-5; D perhaps matches TRBD2 (5 bases). CDR1 and CDR2 (germline): SNHLY, FYNNEI. The germline V and J ends were trimmed by 5 bases and 2 bases, with 18 bases remaining between them. The CDR3 is made up of 16 amino acids. The CDR3 DNA reads TGTGCCAGCAGTCCTCCGAGGGCAGTTGCGCAAGAGACCCAGTACTTC. The encoded protein is CASSPPRAVAQETQYF.

This chain connects TRBV7-8 to TRBJ2-7; TRBD1 aligns across 7 bases. V was clipped by 5 bases and J by 4 bases; unmatched bases: 8. Germline V gene sequence: CDR1 SGHVS, CDR2 FQNEAQ. The CDR3 consists of 14 residues. CDR3 sequence reads: CASSPGTEVYEQYF. The CDR3 coding sequence is TGTGCCAGCAGCCCCGGGACAGAAGTATACGAGCAGTACTTC.

The V gene is TRBV30, the J gene TRBJ2-7, with 8 bases aligning to TRBD1. The CDR3 totals 15 residues. Germline-derived CDR1 and CDR2 are GTSNPN and SVGIG (reference sequence). Losses at the gene ends were 3 bases for V and 6 bases for J; bases not matched to a gene: 13. DNA of the CDR3: TGTGCCTGGAGGGGGACAGGCCACCTTCTTGGCGAGCAGTACTTC. As protein: CAWRGTGHLLGEQYF.

The chain is built from TRBV12-3 or TRBV12-4 and TRBJ2-1, with unresolved D. This CDR3 has 13 residues. V lost 5 bases, J lost 0 bases, and 5 bases lay in between. CDR3 amino acids: CASSPSSYNEQFF. DNA of the CDR3: TGTGCCAGCAGTCCCAGCTCCTACAATGAGCAGTTCTTC.

The V gene is TRBV29-1, the J gene TRBJ1-1, with TRBD1 as a possible D gene (6 bases). The CDR3 runs 14 residues. The germline CDR1 and CDR2 sequences are SQVTM and ANQGSEA. Trimming cost V 7 bases and J 1 base, with 16 bases left between them. CDR3 nucleotides: TGCAGCGCTCTAGGAGGGGGAGGGAACACTGAAGCTTTCTTT. This gives the protein CSALGGGGNTEAFF.

The chain combines TRBV3-1 (or the pseudogene TRBV3-2) with TRBJ1-2, with a possible D match to TRBD1 (6 bases). Germline values: CDR1 LGHDT, CDR2 YNNKEL (reference sequence). The CDR3 covers 15 residues. Trimming pared 4 bases from V and 3 bases from J, leaving 15 bases between. CDR3 coding DNA: TGTGCCAGCAGCCCAACAGGGAGGGGTGACTATGGCTACACCTTC. Translating it yields CASSPTGRGDYGYTF.

The gene calls are TRBV19 and TRBJ1-2, with 7 bases aligning to TRBD1. This CDR3 has 12 residues. V was pared by 10 bases and J by 4 bases, with 6 bases of the junction left unmatched. The germline V gene encodes CDR1 LNHDA and CDR2 SQIVND (reference sequence). In DNA, the CDR3 is TGTGCCACATCGACAGGGATCTATGGCTACACCTTC. This translates into CATSTGIYGYTF.

J is TRBJ2-5 and V is TRBV27, with D possibly being TRBD1 (6 bases). The CDR3 contains 14 residues. The V end lost 4 bases, the J end lost 7 bases, and 16 bases lay between the germline ends. Looked up from germline, CDR1 is MNHEY and CDR2 is SMNVEV (reference sequence). In DNA form, the CDR3 reads TGTGCCAGCAGTTCCCGGACAGACCCGGGGACCCAGTACTTC. It is translated as CASSSRTDPGTQYF.

This sequence joins TRBV18 and TRBJ1-1; D is possibly TRBD1 (5 bases). V dropped 2 bases and J dropped 5 bases, with 18 bases sitting between them. Germline V gene lookup returns CDR1 KGHSH and CDR2 LQKENI. The CDR3 loop spans 16 amino acids. As DNA, the CDR3 is TGTGCCAGCTCACCATTTATAGGGGAGGGGAAAACTGAAGCTTTCTTT. It encodes CASSPFIGEGKTEAFF. Full variable domain (missing parts from reference TRBV18 and TRBJ1-1): NAGVMQNPRHLVRRRGQEARLRCSPMKGHSHVYWYRQLPEEGLKFMVYLQKENIIDESGMPKERFSAEFPKEGPSILRIQQVVRGDSAAYFCASSPFIGEGKTEAFFGQGTRLTVV.

V and J are TRBV24-1 and TRBJ2-7; 11 bases line up with TRBD1. V gave up 4 bases and J gave up 6 bases; unmatched junction bases: 10. From germline, CDR1 is KGHDR and CDR2 SFDVKD. This CDR3 has 16 residues. CDR3 residues: CATSEAGTGGEVEQYF. The CDR3 DNA is TGTGCCACCAGTGAGGCCGGGACAGGGGGGGAAGTCGAGCAGTACTTC.

The chain recombines TRBV9 with TRBJ2-7; 8 bases agree with TRBD2. V was clipped by 2 bases and J by 5 bases; unmatched bases: 6. This CDR3 is 14 amino acids long. The germline V gene encodes CDR1 SGDLS and CDR2 YYNGEE. In nucleotides, the CDR3 is TGTGCCAGCAGCGTCAGCGGGAGACTGGACGAGCAGTACTTC. Translating gives CASSVSGRLDEQYF.

The rearrangement uses TRBV9 and TRBJ1-1, with 8 bases that match TRBD1. The CDR3 totals 16 residues. Germline-derived CDR1 and CDR2 are SGDLS and YYNGEE. V lost 4 bases to trimming and J lost 1 base; unmatched junction nucleotides: 9. CDR3 loop: CASSPPGTGQNTEAFF. The CDR3 bases are TGTGCCAGCAGCCCCCCCGGGACAGGACAGAACACTGAAGCTTTCTTT.

The chain has TRBV29-1 and TRBJ1-2; weak D call: TRBD1 (5 bases). Looked up from germline, CDR1 is SQVTM and CDR2 is ANQGSEA. CDR3 size: 15 residues. V was trimmed by 6 bases and J by 0 bases, leaving 17 bases between them. This CDR3 reads CSVGGQGVANYGYTF. CDR3 nucleotide sequence: TGCAGCGTGGGGGGTCAGGGAGTAGCTAACTATGGCTACACCTTC.

In DNA form, the CDR3 reads TGTGCCAGTAGTGCCCGGGACAGCTATGGCTACACCTTC. Protein product: CASSARDSYGYTF. The chain has TRBV19 and TRBJ1-2, with 7 positions matching TRBD1. The CDR3 loop spans 13 amino acids. The germline gives CDR1 LNHDA, CDR2 SQIVND (reference sequence). J gave up 4 bases and V 5 bases, and 4 bases lay outside the gene matches.

CDR3 coding DNA: TGTGCCAGCAGTCCGAGAGGGGGAAACTATGGCTACACCTTC. Translation: CASSPRGGNYGYTF. J is TRBJ1-2 and V is TRBV27, with D tentatively TRBD1 (6 bases). CDR1 and CDR2 (germline): MNHEY, SMNVEV (reference sequence). The CDR3 has 14 amino acids. Trimming shortened V by 5 bases and J by 2 bases, and 12 bases separated the two germline ends.